A single sample gave rise to the 23 T cell receptor beta chains below, sequenced in a study of T cells in Graves' hyperthyroidism and ophthalmopathy. Researchers amplified the TCR beta CDR3 regions from RNA transcripts. During a first-round RT-PCR of the TCR CDR3, the HTBI primer set was used. TCRdb re-called the multiplex PCR reads through MiXCR, storing one row per CDR3 protein. The sample lists around 660,000 distinct CDR3 sequences; nearly 45% were seen once. Material: peripheral blood or thyroid tissue (not recorded which). All receptors derive from an adult man with Graves' disease, either hyperthyroidism or ophthalmopathy (not recorded which).

As to this clonotype: This may be a read error: a much more frequent sequence differs by one nucleotide. This chain links TRBV10-3 with TRBJ1-2, with 9 bases that match TRBD1. The germline CDR1 and CDR2 sequences are ENHRY and SYGVKD. This CDR3 is 16 amino acids long. The V segment lost 3 bases and the J segment 7 bases; nucleotides outside the gene matches: 12. The CDR3 is CAISDSRFRTGVGYTF. The CDR3 DNA is TGTGCCATCAGTGATTCCCGATTCAGGACAGGGGTTGGCTACACCTTC.

This clonotype was seen a handful of times. This sequence joins TRBV29-1 and TRBJ2-2; D unclear. V was clipped by 1 base and J by 4 bases, with 13 bases between them. The germline V gene has CDR1 SQVTM and CDR2 ANQGSEA. The CDR3 spans 15 residues. The CDR3, as DNA: TGCAGCGTTGAAGGAGGCTCACTCATCACCGGGGAGCTGTTTTTT. It encodes CSVEGGSLITGELFF.

V usage is TRBV7-2 and J usage is TRBJ2-7; TRBD1 is a possible D gene (5 bases). This CDR3 comprises 14 residues. Germline loops: CDR1 SGHTA, CDR2 FQGNSA. The V gene lost 1 base and the J gene lost 5 bases, with 12 bases spanning the gap. In DNA, the CDR3 is TGTGCCAGCAGCTTAGGGCCCTGGACAAACGAGCAGTACTTC. Amino acid sequence: CASSLGPWTNEQYF.

This clonotype has a single count. J is TRBJ2-7 and V is TRBV5-1; unclear D gene. V was shortened by 4 bases and J by 2 bases, with 10 bases between the two germline ends. Germline V lookup: CDR1 SGHRS, CDR2 YFSETQ. The CDR3 runs 13 residues. The CDR3 DNA sequence: TGCGCCAGCAGCCCGGTGGCGGCCTACGAGCAGTACTTC. Translating gives CASSPVAAYEQYF. Using reference TRBV5-1 and TRBJ2-7 for the parts outside the CDR3, the full variable domain is KAGVTQTPRYLIKTRGQQVTLSCSPISGHRSVSWYQQTPGQGLQFLFEYFSETQRNKGNFPGRFSGRQFSNSRSEMNVSTLELGDSALYLCASSPVAAYEQYFGPGTRLTVT.

The chain is built from TRBV6-5 and TRBJ1-3; D is uncertain. The CDR3 spans 13 residues. Trimming removed 0 bases at V and 9 bases at J, with 9 bases between. Germline assignment: CDR1 MNHEY and CDR2 SVGAGI. CDR3 protein: CASSYSPISTIYF. CDR3 DNA: TGTGCCAGCAGTTACTCTCCCATAAGCACCATATATTTT.

Regarding this clonotype: The junction departs from the called germline gene at one end, perhaps through a read error. The chain carries TRBV10-3 and TRBJ1-3; tentative D call: TRBD1 (6 bases). Germline V gene sequence: CDR1 ENHRY, CDR2 SYGVKD. This CDR3 has 16 residues. CDR3 bases: TGTGCCATCAGTGAGAACCAGGGGCACTATGGAAGCACCATATATTTT. This codes for CAISENQGHYGSTIYF.

This clonotype was detected only once. The chain couples TRBV19 to TRBJ1-5, with 10 bases lining up with TRBD1. The CDR3 is 18 amino acids. Germline V gene data show CDR1 as LNHDA and CDR2 as SQIVND (reference sequence). V was clipped by 8 bases and J by 0 bases; unmatched bases: 13. This CDR3 reads CASQRDRGREYSNQPQHF. Here the CDR3 DNA reads TGTGCCAGTCAACGGGACAGGGGACGGGAATATAGCAATCAGCCCCAGCATTTT.

The V gene is TRBV12-3 or TRBV12-4, the J gene TRBJ2-7; D remains ambiguous. V gave up 4 bases and J gave up 4 bases, with 11 bases separating them. This CDR3 contains 13 residues. The CDR3 loop reads CASSSVGFYEQYF. In DNA form, the CDR3 reads TGTGCCAGCAGTTCAGTGGGCTTTTACGAGCAGTACTTC.

This clonotype has a handful of counts. The chain links TRBV7-6 to TRBJ1-4; D may be TRBD1 (5 bases). The CDR3 loop spans 16 amino acids. Trimming shortened V by 2 bases and J by 5 bases, and 15 bases separated the two germline ends. Germline CDR1 reads SGHVS; CDR2 reads FNYEAQ. The CDR3 sequence is CASSLPRGSANEKLFF. Here the CDR3 DNA reads TGTGCCAGCAGCTTACCTAGGGGATCGGCGAATGAAAAACTGTTTTTT.

The V and J genes are TRBV29-1 and TRBJ1-2; 9 bases are a match to TRBD1. CDR3 size: 13 residues. With V trimmed by 6 bases and J by 5 bases, 7 bases remained unmatched. CDR1 and CDR2 from the germline V gene are SQVTM and ANQGSEA. The CDR3 spells CSVRGQGYYGYTF. In DNA form, the CDR3 reads TGCAGCGTGCGAGGACAGGGGTATTATGGCTACACCTTC. The full variable domain, its missing parts supplied by reference TRBV29-1 and TRBJ1-2, is SAVISQKPSRDICQRGTSLTIQCQVDSQVTMMFWYRQQPGQSLTLIATANQGSEATYESGFVIDKFPISRPNLTFSTLTVSNMSPEDSSIYLCSVRGQGYYGYTFGSGTRLTVV.

The sample holds many counts of this clonotype. V usage is TRBV9 and J usage is TRBJ1-6, with no clear D. The CDR3 consists of 12 residues. Trimming took off 0 bases at V and 9 bases at J, with 4 bases between the two ends. Germline V lookup: CDR1 SGDLS, CDR2 YYNGEE. For the CDR3, the DNA is TGTGCCAGCAGCGTAGGGGCTTCACCCCTCCACTTT. Its protein product is CASSVGASPLHF.

Only a few counts were recorded for this clonotype. The rearrangement uses TRBV20-1 and TRBJ2-2, with D unresolved. From germline, CDR1 is DFQATT and CDR2 SNEGSKA (reference sequence). With 3 bases removed from V and 5 bases from J, the gap between germline ends came to 7 bases. The CDR3 is 12 amino acids. CDR3 sequence: CSASFKTGELFF. CDR3 nucleotide sequence: TGCAGTGCTAGCTTCAAGACCGGGGAGCTGTTTTTT.

In this sample, this clonotype turned up once. This sequence joins TRBV20-1 and TRBJ1-4, with 10 positions matching TRBD1. CDR3 length equals 13 residues. Germline values: CDR1 DFQATT, CDR2 SNEGSKA (reference sequence). J was trimmed by 8 bases and V by 6 bases; bases with no gene match: 6. The CDR3 DNA follows: TGCAGTGCCACCGGGACAGGGGACGAAAAACTGTTTTTT. Its translation: CSATGTGDEKLFF.

The chain recombines TRBV29-1 with TRBJ1-2, with 8 bases identical to TRBD1. CDR1 and CDR2 from the germline V gene are SQVTM and ANQGSEA. There are 16 residues in the CDR3. J was trimmed by 0 bases and V by 2 bases; bases with no gene match: 8. The CDR3 nucleotides are TGCAGCGTTGAATGGACAGGGATGGTCACTAACTATGGCTACACCTTC. Translated, it gives CSVEWTGMVTNYGYTF.

The chain employs TRBV2 and TRBJ2-7, with 8 bases fitting TRBD2. CDR3 length: 16 amino acids. CDR1 is SNHLY, CDR2 FYNNEI, per germline. J lost 1 base, V lost 5 bases, and 10 bases had no gene match. The DNA for the CDR3 is TGTGCCAGCAGTTACTTTGGGACTAGGGGGTCCTACGAGCAGTACTTC. It codes for CASSYFGTRGSYEQYF.

V is TRBV6-1 and J is TRBJ2-5, with D possibly matching TRBD1 (6 bases). The CDR3 covers 14 residues. The V and J ends lost 6 bases and 1 base respectively, with 12 bases between them. Germline V CDR1 and CDR2: MNHNS, SASEGT. The CDR3 protein is CASRFRQAQETQYF. The CDR3 DNA follows: TGTGCCAGCAGATTTCGACAGGCCCAAGAGACCCAGTACTTC.

This clonotype was observed a handful of times. This CDR3 is missing its conserved last phenylalanine or tryptophan, likely due to a read error. The DNA is left out, because the CDR3 cannot be placed on it with certainty; the CDR3 is given as TCRdb lists it. The V gene is TRBV6-5, the J gene TRBJ2-7; the table calls TRBD2, which could not be checked here. CDR1 and CDR2 from the germline V gene are MNHEY and SVGAGI. The CDR3 has 11 residues if both end residues are counted. The CDR3 is CASSPGLAGAI.

This clonotype was detected only once. A much larger clone lies a single base off, so this may be a read error. V and J are TRBV2 and TRBJ1-5; 7 nucleotides match TRBD1. Germline values: CDR1 SNHLY, CDR2 FYNNEI. CDR3 length: 12 residues. Trimming at V came to 8 bases and at J to 3 bases, leaving 1 base not matched to a gene. CDR3 nucleotide sequence: TGTGCCAGCGACAGGGACAATCAGCCCCAGCATTTT. This gives the protein CASDRDNQPQHF.

The table lists this clonotype with many counts. The chain employs TRBV7-9 and TRBJ1-2; D is possibly TRBD1 (6 bases). Trimming removed 1 base from V and 8 bases from J, with 20 bases in between. The germline V gene has CDR1 SEHNR and CDR2 FQNEAQ (reference sequence). This CDR3 contains 16 residues. The CDR3 protein is CASSLEHGGARRGYTF. The CDR3 bases are TGTGCCAGCAGCTTAGAGCACGGGGGCGCGAGACGGGGCTACACCTTC.

The chain joins TRBV5-4 to TRBJ2-3, with TRBD2 matching over 7 bases. The J segment lost 3 bases and the V segment lost 0 bases, leaving 1 base of the junction unmatched. CDR3 length: 14 amino acids. Looked up from germline, CDR1 is SGHNT and CDR2 is YYREEE (reference sequence). The CDR3 coding sequence is TGTGCCAGCAGCTTGGAACTAGCGACAGATACGCAGTATTTT. Translation gives CASSLELATDTQYF.

As for this clonotype: Being one base from a much bigger clone, this may be a read error. This chain links TRBV9 with TRBJ1-5, with 7 bases identical to TRBD1. Germline CDR1 and CDR2: SGDLS and YYNGEE. There are 15 residues in the CDR3. The J segment lost 3 bases and the V segment lost 2 bases, leaving 5 bases of the junction unmatched. CDR3 amino acids: CASSVFGTVNQPQHF. CDR3 nucleotides: TGTGCCAGCAGCGTCTTTGGGACAGTCAATCAGCCCCAGCATTTT.

The table lists this clonotype with many counts. This chain uses TRBV7-9 with TRBJ1-6; TRBD1 matches 9 bases. V lost 6 bases to trimming and J lost 6 bases; unmatched junction nucleotides: 6. Germline CDR1 and CDR2: SEHNR and FQNEAQ (reference sequence). The CDR3 has 15 residues. This CDR3 is CASSLGQGFNSPLHF. The CDR3 region has the DNA TGTGCCAGCAGTCTGGGACAGGGCTTTAATTCACCCCTCCACTTT.

The chain is built from TRBV29-1 and TRBJ1-2; 9 bases map to TRBD1. Germline CDR1 is SQVTM and CDR2 is ANQGSEA. J lost 3 bases, V lost 5 bases, and 7 bases had no gene match. The CDR3 contains 14 residues. The CDR3 loop reads CSVTGTGNYYGYTF. The DNA for the CDR3 is TGCAGCGTTACCGGGACAGGGAATTACTATGGCTACACCTTC. The full variable domain, with the rest looked up from reference TRBV29-1 and TRBJ1-2, is SAVISQKPSRDICQRGTSLTIQCQVDSQVTMMFWYRQQPGQSLTLIATANQGSEATYESGFVIDKFPISRPNLTFSTLTVSNMSPEDSSIYLCSVTGTGNYYGYTFGSGTRLTVV.